The rows below give T cell receptor beta chains drawn from one sample of a study of T-cell memory formation after mild COVID-19. TCRdb re-analysed the 5' RACE reads in MiXCR, keeping a single row per CDR3 protein. The repertoire holds 120,000 to 150,000 distinct CDR3 sequences, with around 14% as singletons. Source material: PBMCs or a T cell subset sorted from them (not recorded which). These receptors were collected from an adult woman who had mild COVID-19 (a few samples of this study predate the infection). Cell type and time point are not known. The CDR3 runs from the conserved cysteine through the conserved F or W. The order of the fields is V gene, J gene, clone size, D gene, CDR3 protein, CDR3 DNA. The D gene is left open where the match is weak. Part of the rows lack a size; the others show once, few, many or a class for expanded clones.

v_gene: TRBV27
j_gene: TRBJ2-3
abundance: -
d_gene: -
CDR3aa: CASSPWTGPGTDTQYF
CDR3nt: TGTGCCAGCAGTCCCTGGACTGGGCCGGGCACAGATACGCAGTATTTT

v_gene: TRBV4-1
j_gene: TRBJ1-5
abundance: -
d_gene: -
CDR3aa: CASSQEGAGIQPQHF
CDR3nt: TGCGCCAGCAGCCAAGAAGGGGCAGGGATTCAGCCCCAGCATTTT

v_gene: TRBV20-1
j_gene: TRBJ1-5
abundance: -
d_gene: -
CDR3aa: CSAWGDSQHF
CDR3nt: TGCAGTGCTTGGGGGGACTCCCAGCATTTT

v_gene: TRBV2
j_gene: TRBJ1-1
abundance: -
d_gene: -
CDR3aa: CASSDGVGLNTEAFF
CDR3nt: TGTGCCAGCAGTGATGGGGTGGGCCTTAACACTGAAGCTTTCTTT

v_gene: TRBV27
j_gene: TRBJ1-2
abundance: -
d_gene: TRBD1
CDR3aa: CASSRRDRGLRDGYTF
CDR3nt: TGTGCCAGCAGTCGGCGGGACAGGGGGCTTCGGGATGGCTACACCTTC

v_gene: TRBV19
j_gene: TRBJ2-2
abundance: few
d_gene: -
CDR3aa: CASSGGWTGELFF
CDR3nt: TGTGCCAGTAGCGGGGGATGGACCGGGGAGCTGTTTTTT

v_gene: TRBV7-9
j_gene: TRBJ2-5
abundance: -
d_gene: TRBD2
CDR3aa: CASSPRQAGVGETQYF
CDR3nt: TGTGCCAGCAGCCCTCGACAAGCGGGAGTGGGTGAGACCCAGTACTTC

v_gene: TRBV6-2/TRBV6-3
j_gene: TRBJ2-1
abundance: -
d_gene: -
CDR3aa: CASSYSEHRDGNEQFF
CDR3nt: TGTGCCAGCAGTTACTCAGAACACAGGGATGGAAATGAGCAGTTCTTC

v_gene: TRBV10-3
j_gene: TRBJ2-7
abundance: few
d_gene: -
CDR3aa: CAISEGDNEQYF
CDR3nt: TGTGCCATCTCCGAGGGGGACAACGAGCAGTACTTC

v_gene: TRBV5-6
j_gene: TRBJ1-1
abundance: -
d_gene: -
CDR3aa: CASSLNQGHTEAFF
CDR3nt: TGTGCCAGCAGCTTGAATCAGGGACACACTGAAGCTTTCTTT

v_gene: TRBV7-9
j_gene: TRBJ2-7
abundance: -
d_gene: -
CDR3aa: CASSLEEGGHEQYF
CDR3nt: TGTGCCAGCAGCTTAGAGGAGGGTGGCCACGAGCAGTACTTC

v_gene: TRBV27
j_gene: TRBJ1-6
abundance: -
d_gene: -
CDR3aa: CASSFRQPTAWSPLHF
CDR3nt: TGTGCCAGCAGTTTTCGGCAACCCACCGCGTGGTCACCCCTCCACTTT

v_gene: TRBV4-3
j_gene: TRBJ2-7
abundance: -
d_gene: -
CDR3aa: CASSQDVGQGYEQYF
CDR3nt: TGCGCCAGCAGCCAAGATGTGGGCCAGGGCTACGAGCAGTACTTC

v_gene: TRBV7-6
j_gene: TRBJ2-5
abundance: few
d_gene: TRBD1
CDR3aa: CASSLRPGQGQETQYF
CDR3nt: TGTGCCAGCAGCTTACGACCGGGACAGGGACAAGAGACCCAGTACTTC

v_gene: TRBV6-5
j_gene: TRBJ2-2
abundance: few
d_gene: -
CDR3aa: CASSSGLLGELFF
CDR3nt: TGTGCCAGCAGTTCGGGACTGCTCGGGGAGCTGTTTTTT

v_gene: TRBV7-8
j_gene: TRBJ2-1
abundance: -
d_gene: -
CDR3aa: CASSSPGIGGSYNEQFF
CDR3nt: TGTGCCAGCAGCTCCCCGGGGATCGGGGGCTCCTACAATGAGCAGTTCTTC

v_gene: TRBV5-1
j_gene: TRBJ1-2
abundance: -
d_gene: TRBD1
CDR3aa: CASSLGDRGLSDYGYTF
CDR3nt: TGCGCCAGCAGCTTGGGAGACAGGGGATTGTCCGACTATGGCTACACCTTC

v_gene: TRBV6-1
j_gene: TRBJ1-2
abundance: -
d_gene: TRBD1
CDR3aa: CASSGDREGSYGYTF
CDR3nt: TGTGCCAGCAGTGGAGACAGGGAAGGAAGCTATGGCTACACCTTC

v_gene: TRBV23-1
j_gene: TRBJ2-1
abundance: few
d_gene: -
CDR3aa: CASSHRGTGSSYNEQFF
CDR3nt: TGCGCCAGCAGTCATCGCGGGACTGGGAGCTCCTACAATGAGCAGTTCTTC

v_gene: TRBV27
j_gene: TRBJ1-4
abundance: -
d_gene: -
CDR3aa: CASSGIGGDEKLFF
CDR3nt: TGTGCCAGCAGTGGGATCGGGGGGGATGAAAAACTGTTTTTT

v_gene: TRBV7-8
j_gene: TRBJ2-5
abundance: many
d_gene: TRBD1
CDR3aa: CASSPGQGTVETQYF
CDR3nt: TGTGCCAGCAGCCCTGGACAGGGAACGGTGGAGACCCAGTACTTC

v_gene: TRBV6-2/TRBV6-3
j_gene: TRBJ2-7
abundance: -
d_gene: -
CDR3aa: CASSHGGNEQYF
CDR3nt: TGTGCCAGCAGTCACGGGGGTAACGAGCAGTACTTC

v_gene: TRBV7-6
j_gene: TRBJ1-1
abundance: few
d_gene: -
CDR3aa: CASSGAGHEAFF
CDR3nt: TGTGCCAGCAGCGGGGCCGGGCATGAAGCTTTCTTT

v_gene: TRBV19
j_gene: TRBJ1-1
abundance: -
d_gene: -
CDR3aa: CASYAGSVGAFF
CDR3nt: TGTGCCAGTTACGCCGGGTCGGTGGGGGCTTTCTTT

v_gene: TRBV20-1
j_gene: TRBJ2-1
abundance: many
d_gene: -
CDR3aa: CSARSGTPDQFF
CDR3nt: TGCAGTGCTAGATCCGGGACACCGGATCAGTTCTTC

v_gene: TRBV5-4
j_gene: TRBJ1-1
abundance: few
d_gene: TRBD1
CDR3aa: CASSVQGAVPTEAFF
CDR3nt: TGTGCCAGCAGCGTACAGGGGGCGGTCCCCACTGAAGCTTTCTTT

v_gene: TRBV6-2/TRBV6-3
j_gene: TRBJ2-5
abundance: -
d_gene: TRBD1
CDR3aa: CASSPWDRQETQYF
CDR3nt: TGTGCCAGCAGTCCCTGGGACAGGCAAGAGACCCAGTACTTC

v_gene: TRBV5-5
j_gene: TRBJ2-7
abundance: -
d_gene: -
CDR3aa: CASSFGMTYEQYF
CDR3nt: TGTGCCAGCAGCTTCGGGATGACCTACGAGCAGTACTTC

v_gene: TRBV7-9
j_gene: TRBJ1-1
abundance: many
d_gene: -
CDR3aa: CATNGISSDEAFF
CDR3nt: TGTGCCACCAATGGAATTTCTTCGGATGAAGCTTTCTTT

v_gene: TRBV4-1
j_gene: TRBJ2-7
abundance: few
d_gene: -
CDR3aa: CASSQDRVSHTEPYEQYF
CDR3nt: TGCGCCAGCAGCCAAGATCGGGTCTCCCATACTGAACCCTACGAGCAGTACTTC

v_gene: TRBV11-2
j_gene: TRBJ2-3
abundance: few
d_gene: TRBD2
CDR3aa: CASSLPQAGGLTDTQYF
CDR3nt: TGTGCCAGCAGCTTACCCCAAGCGGGGGGGCTGACAGATACGCAGTATTTT

v_gene: TRBV7-8
j_gene: TRBJ1-1
abundance: -
d_gene: TRBD1
CDR3aa: CASSLVRQGSKAFF
CDR3nt: TGTGCCAGCAGCTTAGTAAGACAGGGTTCTAAAGCTTTCTTT

v_gene: TRBV9
j_gene: TRBJ2-7
abundance: few
d_gene: -
CDR3aa: CASSAEGIEQYF
CDR3nt: TGTGCCAGCAGCGCAGAGGGGATCGAGCAGTACTTC

v_gene: TRBV3-1
j_gene: TRBJ2-5
abundance: many
d_gene: -
CDR3aa: CASSQDQSSQETQYF
CDR3nt: TGTGCCAGCAGCCAAGACCAGTCCAGCCAAGAGACCCAGTACTTC

v_gene: TRBV5-1
j_gene: TRBJ1-2
abundance: -
d_gene: TRBD1
CDR3aa: CASSSGTGMDLYGYTF
CDR3nt: TGCGCCAGCAGCTCCGGGACAGGGATGGACCTCTATGGCTACACCTTC

v_gene: TRBV4-1
j_gene: TRBJ2-3
abundance: few
d_gene: TRBD1
CDR3aa: CASSQETGVSTDTQYF
CDR3nt: TGCGCCAGCAGCCAAGAGACAGGGGTTAGCACAGATACGCAGTATTTT

v_gene: TRBV5-1
j_gene: TRBJ1-3
abundance: -
d_gene: -
CDR3aa: CASSDAYAGNTIYF
CDR3nt: TGCGCCAGCAGCGATGCATATGCTGGAAACACCATATATTTT